These 7 T cell receptor beta chains came from one sample sequenced in a study of T cell responses to AZD1222 COVID-19 vaccine. Profiling relied on immunoSEQ multiplex PCR, and the TCRdb table lists in-frame clones only, not all of them. The sample comprises 70,000 to 95,000 clones, about nine tenths of which are singletons, and roughly 2.8% rests with the top ten. Material: peripheral blood, obtained on day 0 of MenACWY control vaccination. These receptors came from an adult in good health.

The chain employs TRBV5-4 and TRBJ1-3, with D possibly being TRBD1 (6 bases). Trimming pared 5 bases from V and 4 bases from J, leaving 16 bases between. The CDR3 spans 15 residues. Germline values: CDR1 SGHNT, CDR2 YYREEE (reference sequence). The CDR3 is CASSLRTDRGNTIYF. DNA of the CDR3: TGTGCCAGCAGTTTAAGGACAGATAGAGGAAACACCATATATTTT.

The chain employs TRBV6-5 and TRBJ1-1; TRBD1 matches 8 bases. Germline CDR1 is MNHEY and CDR2 is SVGAGI. CDR3 length: 15 residues. V trimming: 4 bases; J trimming: 0 bases; junction bases outside the gene matches: 4. The CDR3 region has the DNA TGTGCCAGCAGTTGGGGGACAGGCCTGAACACTGAAGCTTTCTTT. This translates into CASSWGTGLNTEAFF.

The genes are TRBV5-8 and TRBJ1-1; 9 bases fit TRBD1. The CDR3 spans 15 residues. Germline V lookup: CDR1 SGHTS, CDR2 YDEGEE. V trimming: 4 bases; J trimming: 4 bases; junction bases outside the gene matches: 8. The CDR3: CASSAGQGRSTEAFF. CDR3 in DNA: TGTGCCAGCAGCGCCGGACAGGGGAGGAGCACTGAAGCTTTCTTT. Looking up the rest from reference TRBV5-8 and TRBJ1-1 gives the full variable domain: EAGVTQSPTHLIKTRGQQATLRCSPISGHTSVYWYQQALGLGLQFLLWYDEGEERNRGNFPPRFSGRQFPNYSSELNVNALELEDSALYLCASSAGQGRSTEAFFGQGTRLTVV.

The rearrangement links TRBV2 to TRBJ2-7; maybe TRBD2 (6 bases). The V gene's germline CDR1 is SNHLY and CDR2 FYNNEI. The CDR3 totals 12 residues. CDR3 loop: CFCGTSSYEQYF. CDR3 nucleotide sequence: TGTTTCTGCGGGACCAGCTCCTACGAGCAGTACTTC.

The V gene is TRBV13, the J gene TRBJ2-5, with unresolved D. CDR3 size: 15 residues. The V gene lost 5 bases and the J gene lost 4 bases, with 17 bases spanning the gap. Per the germline V gene, CDR1 is PRHDT and CDR2 is FYEKMQ (reference sequence). CDR3 sequence reads: CASSEKGIPRETQYF. In nucleotides, the CDR3 is TGTGCCAGCAGCGAGAAAGGGATCCCCCGAGAGACCCAGTACTTC.

The V and J genes are TRBV3-1 (or the pseudogene TRBV3-2) and TRBJ1-2; D remains unclear. There are 13 residues in the CDR3. Germline CDR1 LGHDT, CDR2 YNNKEL (reference sequence). Trimming took off 0 bases at V and 8 bases at J, with 10 bases between the two ends. The CDR3 nucleotides read TGTGCCAGCAGCCAAGAGGCAGTATTCGGCTACACCTTC. This encodes CASSQEAVFGYTF.

This clone was recorded once. The chain uses TRBV10-3 and TRBJ2-6, with D possibly matching TRBD2 (6 bases). The V gene's germline CDR1 is ENHRY and CDR2 SYGVKD. Trimming pared 7 bases from V and 0 bases from J, leaving 16 bases between. The CDR3 consists of 17 residues. CDR3 nucleotide sequence: TGTGCCATCAAGGAGAGGGAGGACGGCTCTGGGGCCAACGTCCTGACTTTC. It yields the protein CAIKEREDGSGANVLTF.